This entry concerns a single T cell receptor (beta chain). The antigen is not known. This sample stems from a study of PD-1 blockade in mismatch repair-deficient tumors. Mismatch repair deficiency was confirmed in all patients, by PCR or immunohistochemistry. TCRs were sequenced from three patients responding to pembrolizumab. The table came from immunoSEQ multiplex PCR; TCRdb's copy has only in-frame clones and leaves some out. The sample consists of 100,000 to 150,000 clones, roughly 86% of them appearing once. Germline lookup yields CDR1 LNHDA and CDR2 SQIVND (reference sequence). V dropped 2 bases and J dropped 4 bases, with 6 bases sitting between them. CDR3 length: 13 residues. Study-wide findings and caveats: Tumor-resident clones, often undetectable pretreatment in blood, expanded then contracted after pembrolizumab.

The TCR sequence derives from an adult with mismatch repair-deficient cancer. The sequencing here drew on peripheral blood, taken 44 weeks after starting pembrolizumab. The chain couples TRBV19 to TRBJ1-5; D gene unclear. CDR3 amino acids: CASSIQSNQPQHF. The DNA of the CDR3 is TGTGCCAGTAGTATACAATCTAATCAGCCCCAGCATTTT.